This TCR beta chain was observed in a study of blood T cell repertoires in COVID-19. On the study more broadly: COVID-19 samples, acute and convalescent, were from the United States, Italy and Spain. T cells, B-cell-depleted T cells, or PBMCs supplied cDNA or gDNA.

Here immunoSEQ multiplex PCR was the method, and the copy in TCRdb shows in-frame clones only, minus some. The profile shows some 95,000 clones, around 75% of them singletons. The germline V and J ends were trimmed by 2 bases and 5 bases, with 15 bases remaining between them. CDR1 and CDR2 (germline): SGDLS, YYNGEE. This CDR3 region has 15 residues. This clone was recorded a few times. This rearrangement joins TRBV9 to TRBJ2-3; weak D call: TRBD2 (6 bases). This TCR derives from a man aged 70-80 years with acute or convalescent COVID-19. Material: peripheral blood. CDR3 DNA: TGTGCCAGCAGCGTCCACCACGGGAGAGAAGATACGCAGTATTTT. Its translation: CASSVHHGREDTQYF.